These T cell receptor beta chains were read from a single sample in a study of OX40 agonist ivuxolimab in advanced cancers. TCRdb's copy holds only in-frame clones and misses some; the assay was immunoSEQ multiplex PCR. Of some 60,000 clones listed, 84% are singletons. Material: CD4+ or CD8+ T cells sorted from blood, obtained in a trial of the OX40 agonist ivuxolimab. The receptors come from an adult with an advanced solid tumor such as melanoma, head and neck, liver or kidney cancer. The CDR3 runs from the conserved cysteine through the conserved F or W. The order of the fields is clone size, J gene, D gene, V gene, CDR3 protein, CDR3 DNA. D genes are given only for firm matches. For some rows the clone size is stated as once, few or many, or as a class when expanded; others skip it.

>NA|TRBJ1-2|NA|TRBV5-1
CASSLAVQSGGYTF
TGCGCCAGCAGCTTGGCCGTACAGTCGGGTGGCTACACCTTC
>NA|TRBJ1-2|NA|TRBV19
CASMGGTLIPYGYTF
TGTGCCAGTATGGGAGGAACTCTAATCCCCTATGGCTACACCTTC
>once|TRBJ2-5|NA|TRBV19
CASSDWGRQETQYF
TGTGCCAGTTCTGATTGGGGCAGGCAAGAGACCCAGTACTTC
>few|TRBJ2-1|TRBD2|TRBV6-5
CASSYSAGGYNEQFF
TGTGCCAGCAGTTACTCAGCGGGGGGGTACAATGAGCAGTTCTTC
>NA|TRBJ2-1|TRBD2|TRBV2
CASSGRTSGTYNEQFF
TGTGCCAGCAGTGGTAGGACTAGCGGTACCTACAATGAGCAGTTCTTC
>NA|TRBJ1-1|TRBD1|TRBV29-1
CSVPGQGAATEAFF
TGCAGCGTCCCGGGACAGGGGGCAGCCACTGAAGCTTTCTTT
>NA|TRBJ2-7|TRBD1|TRBV7-2
CASSRDRGREQYF
TGTGCCAGCAGCCGGGACAGGGGGAGAGAGCAGTACTTC
>NA|TRBJ1-1|TRBD1|TRBV11-2
CASSLETGGWEDTEAFF
TGTGCCAGCAGCTTAGAGACAGGGGGCTGGGAGGACACTGAAGCTTTCTTT
>NA|TRBJ2-3|NA|TRBV11-2
CASSPRGVGEISTDTQYF
TGTGCCAGCAGCCCCAGGGGTGTGGGGGAGATAAGCACAGATACGCAGTATTTT
>NA|TRBJ2-7|NA|TRBV15
CATSRDKGEQYF
TGTGCCACCAGCAGAGATAAGGGCGAGCAGTACTTC
>NA|TRBJ2-2|NA|TRBV7-8
CASSPPGELFF
TGTGCCAGCAGTCCGCCCGGGGAGCTGTTTTTT
>NA|TRBJ2-7|TRBD2|TRBV10-3
CAIGVAGATYEQYF
TGTGCCATCGGAGTAGCGGGGGCGACCTACGAGCAGTACTTC
>NA|TRBJ2-5|NA|TRBV5-1
CASRVGGETQYF
TGCGCCAGCAGAGTAGGTGGGGAGACCCAGTACTTC
>NA|TRBJ1-2|TRBD1|TRBV4-1
CASSQLSIFMGQGNYGYTF
TGCGCCAGCAGTCAATTATCCATTTTTATGGGACAGGGAAACTATGGCTACACCTTC
>NA|TRBJ2-7|TRBD2|TRBV7-6
CASSPGTSSVEQYF
TGTGCCAGCAGCCCTGGGACTAGCAGCGTCGAGCAGTACTTC
>few|TRBJ1-1|NA|TRBV7-2
CASSLVGGGTEAFF
TGTGCCAGCAGCTTAGTTGGTGGGGGGACTGAAGCTTTCTTT
>NA|TRBJ2-5|NA|TRBV2
CASSDSRETQYF
TGTGCCAGCAGTGATTCCCGGGAGACCCAGTACTTC
>NA|TRBJ2-3|TRBD2|TRBV13
CASSGRTSGSTDTQYF
TGTGCCAGCAGCGGTCGAACTAGCGGGAGCACAGATACGCAGTATTTT
>NA|TRBJ2-1|TRBD2|TRBV9
CASSGGLAGSLSSYNEQFF
TGTGCCAGCAGCGGCGGACTAGCGGGGTCCCTAAGCTCCTACAATGAGCAGTTCTTC
>NA|TRBJ2-7|NA|TRBV28
CASSFGGLQGEQYF
TGTGCCAGCAGTTTCGGCGGGCTTCAGGGCGAGCAGTACTTC
>NA|TRBJ2-7|NA|TRBV4-1
CASSQDIQSYEQYF
TGCGCCAGCAGCCAAGATATACAGTCCTACGAGCAGTACTTC
>NA|TRBJ2-7|TRBD2|TRBV28
CASRPAGGSYEQYF
TGTGCCAGCAGACCTGCGGGGGGAAGCTACGAGCAGTACTTC
>once|TRBJ1-1|NA|TRBV28
CASSLGTVNTEAFF
TGTGCCAGCAGTTTGGGGACGGTGAACACTGAAGCTTTCTTT
>NA|TRBJ2-1|NA|TRBV18
CASSYTLSVSYNEQFF
TGTGCCAGCTCATATACGCTATCCGTATCCTACAATGAGCAGTTCTTC
>NA|TRBJ2-7|NA|TRBV20-1
CSARAAFEQYF
TGCAGTGCTAGAGCAGCTTTCGAGCAGTACTTC
>NA|TRBJ2-1|NA|TRBV30
CAWRYPGVGGVEQFF
TGTGCCTGGCGTTATCCGGGAGTTGGCGGTGTTGAGCAGTTCTTC
>NA|TRBJ2-3|TRBD1|TRBV5-1
CASSLAVTDRGRGDTQYF
TGCGCCAGCAGCTTGGCGGTGACGGACAGGGGGCGTGGAGATACGCAGTATTTT
>once|TRBJ2-3|TRBD2|TRBV7-2
CASSLAVLAGASDTQYF
TGTGCCAGCAGCTTAGCTGTATTAGCGGGAGCTTCAGATACGCAGTATTTT
>NA|TRBJ2-1|TRBD2|TRBV2
CARGGNSYNEQFF
TGTGCCAGGGGGGGGAACTCCTACAATGAGCAGTTCTTC
>NA|TRBJ2-7|TRBD1|TRBV5-8
CASSLGQGSHEQYF
TGTGCCAGCAGCTTAGGACAGGGGTCCCACGAGCAGTACTTC
>NA|TRBJ1-3|NA|TRBV2
CASSEGSAGNTIYF
TGTGCCAGCAGTGAAGGGTCTGCGGGAAACACCATATATTTT
>NA|TRBJ2-1|NA|TRBV2
CASKGISSYNEQFF
TGTGCCAGCAAAGGAATCAGCTCCTACAATGAGCAGTTCTTC
>NA|TRBJ1-1|NA|TRBV7-5
CVRSEARRGTEAFF
TGTGTCAGAAGCGAAGCGAGGAGAGGCACTGAAGCTTTCTTT
>few|TRBJ2-1|TRBD1|TRBV7-3
CASSLRTGEYNEQFF
TGTGCCAGCAGCTTAAGGACAGGGGAATACAATGAGCAGTTCTTC
>NA|TRBJ2-3|NA|TRBV5-4
CASTQGRRYSSTDTQYF
TGTGCCAGCACTCAGGGGCGGCGCTACTCTAGCACAGATACGCAGTATTTT
>NA|TRBJ1-3|NA|TRBV18
CASSPGQNSGNTIYF
TGTGCCAGCTCACCAGGGCAGAACTCTGGAAACACCATATATTTT
>once|TRBJ2-5|NA|TRBV18
CASSGGHQETQYF
TGTGCCAGCTCAGGGGGTCACCAAGAGACCCAGTACTTC
>NA|TRBJ1-2|NA|TRBV6-1
CASSEAGGDGYTF
TGTGCCAGCAGTGAAGCGGGGGGAGATGGCTACACCTTC
>NA|TRBJ2-3|TRBD2|TRBV10-1
CASSGLAGGGTDTQYF
TGCGCCAGCAGTGGCTTAGCGGGAGGAGGCACAGATACGCAGTATTTT
>NA|TRBJ2-7|TRBD1|TRBV5-5
CASSLGQGYPYEQYF
TGTGCCAGCAGCCTAGGACAGGGATATCCCTACGAGCAGTACTTC